The clone carrying this T cell receptor beta chain occurred a few times. Its specificity is not known. CDR3 length equals 15 residues. Looked up from germline, CDR1 is SGHDT and CDR2 is YYEEEE. The germline V and J ends were trimmed by 4 bases and 1 base, with 14 bases remaining between them. Each CDR3 protein gets one entry after TCRdb re-called the RT-PCR reads with MiXCR. Of a few thousand distinct CDR3 sequences listed, approximately 7% are singletons. The record originates from a study of yellow fever vaccine responses in identical twins. The study's findings and limits: On the reported evidence, twins' vaccine T cell responses seemed partly convergent and partly personalized.

The clonotype comes from a young woman who received the yellow fever vaccine. The rearrangement links TRBV5-6 to TRBJ2-5; D perhaps matches TRBD1 (6 bases). Sequenced material: T cells from blood (PBMCs), unsorted or a sorted subset (not recorded which), taken around 25 months after vaccination. CDR3 DNA sequence: TGTGCCAGCAGCGACGTTACCAGGGGCCAAGAGACCCAGTACTTC. Translating gives CASSDVTRGQETQYF.